The 25 T cell receptor beta chains presented below share a single source sample, sequenced in a study of shared clonotypes between healthy human individuals. Some clones are missing from TCRdb's copy, which holds only in-frame ones; the method was immunoSEQ multiplex PCR. The table records approximately 2,000,000 clones, about nine tenths of them present only once. The sequenced sample consisted of naive CD4+ T cells from PBMCs. Noted subset: CD45RA+ positively selected. The origin of the receptors is a man aged 18 to 30 in good health. Some clones in this sample may be carry-over from other donors' samples.

CDR3 region: CASSLGTRFYEQYF. The CDR3 DNA follows: TGTGCCAGCAGCTTAGGGACACGATTCTACGAGCAGTACTTC. This chain joins TRBV11-2 and TRBJ2-7, with D perhaps TRBD1 (5 bases). This CDR3 has 14 residues. V lost 1 base, J lost 3 bases, and 10 bases lay in between. Germline V gene data show CDR1 as SGHAT and CDR2 as FQNNGV.

In nucleotides, the CDR3 is TGTGCCAGACTTTTAGGGACAGGTTACACCGGGGAGCTGTTTTTT. It is translated as CARLLGTGYTGELFF. This sequence joins TRBV19 and TRBJ2-2, with TRBD1 matching over 8 bases. Unmatched junction bases numbered 9, after V lost 9 bases and J lost 3 bases. The germline V gene has CDR1 LNHDA and CDR2 SQIVND (reference sequence). The length of the CDR3 is 15 residues.

This chain uses TRBV5-1 with TRBJ1-6; unclear D gene. This CDR3 has 14 amino acids. Germline CDR1 and CDR2: SGHRS and YFSETQ. Between the trimmed V and J ends, which lost 0 bases and 10 bases, there was a span of 11 bases. The CDR3 loop is CASSLAGVGSPLHF. CDR3 sequence (DNA): TGCGCCAGCAGCTTGGCTGGGGTCGGGTCACCCCTCCACTTT. Looking up the rest from reference TRBV5-1 and TRBJ1-6 gives the full variable domain: KAGVTQTPRYLIKTRGQQVTLSCSPISGHRSVSWYQQTPGQGLQFLFEYFSETQRNKGNFPGRFSGRQFSNSRSEMNVSTLELGDSALYLCASSLAGVGSPLHFGNGTRLTVT.

The chain uses TRBV5-6 and TRBJ1-2, with D unresolved. Trimming removed 4 bases at V and 5 bases at J, with 9 bases between. The CDR3 is 12 residues long. The V gene's germline CDR1 is SGHDT and CDR2 YYEEEE. CDR3 protein: CASSMGGYGYTF. In nucleotides, the CDR3 is TGTGCCAGCAGCATGGGTGGTTATGGCTACACCTTC.

The chain uses TRBV2 and TRBJ2-2; the D is unclear. CDR1 SNHLY and CDR2 FYNNEI come from the germline V gene. Trimming took off 7 bases at V and 1 base at J, with 13 bases between the two ends. The CDR3 is 15 amino acids. The CDR3 loop is CASIYEAGNTGELFF. CDR3 DNA sequence: TGTGCCAGCATTTACGAAGCAGGGAACACCGGGGAGCTGTTTTTT.

The chain has TRBV5-1 and TRBJ1-1; maybe TRBD1 (5 bases). The V gene's germline CDR1 is SGHRS and CDR2 YFSETQ. The CDR3 extends over 19 amino acids. Trimming took off 4 bases at V and 4 bases at J, with 29 bases between the two ends. The CDR3 nucleotides are TGCGCCAGCAGCCCAGGGCGGAGGGATGGAGGGGCCAGATTCACTGAAGCTTTCTTT. Translated: CASSPGRRDGGARFTEAFF.

A word on this clone: This sample also contains other DNA sequences that code for the same CDR3. The genes are TRBV5-1 and TRBJ2-7; TRBD2 agrees at 9 bases. CDR1 and CDR2 (germline): SGHRS, YFSETQ. The CDR3 extends over 14 amino acids. V shed 5 bases, J shed 2 bases, and the junction held 5 bases outside the gene matches. The DNA of the CDR3 is TGCGCCAGCAGATCGCTAGCGGGGACCTACGAGCAGTACTTC. Its protein is CASRSLAGTYEQYF.

The chain is built from TRBV5-1 and TRBJ1-4; D gene ambiguous. The V end was cut by 0 bases, the J end by 8 bases, with 11 bases between. This CDR3 spans 14 amino acids. CDR1 and CDR2 (germline): SGHRS, YFSETQ. CDR3 coding DNA: TGCGCCAGCAGCTTGGGGGGTCGGCGGGAAAAACTGTTTTTT. This sequence encodes CASSLGGRREKLFF. Drawing the rest from reference TRBV5-1 and TRBJ1-4, the complete variable domain is KAGVTQTPRYLIKTRGQQVTLSCSPISGHRSVSWYQQTPGQGLQFLFEYFSETQRNKGNFPGRFSGRQFSNSRSEMNVSTLELGDSALYLCASSLGGRREKLFFGSGTQLSVL.

CDR3 residues: CASRQGEGYTF. The CDR3 coding sequence is TGTGCCAGCAGACAGGGTGAGGGCTACACCTTC. The genes are TRBV6-4 and TRBJ1-2; weak D call: TRBD1 (6 bases). The germline V and J ends were trimmed by 6 bases and 8 bases, with 10 bases remaining between them. Looked up from germline, CDR1 is MRHNA and CDR2 is SNTAGT. The CDR3 consists of 11 residues.

The chain combines TRBV28 with TRBJ1-2; tentative D call: TRBD1 (5 bases). V lost 5 bases and J lost 4, with 11 bases in between. The germline gives CDR1 MDHEN, CDR2 SYDVKM. The CDR3 loop spans 13 amino acids. CDR3 loop: CASSIQAGYGYTF. As DNA, the CDR3 is TGTGCCAGCAGTATACAGGCGGGCTATGGCTACACCTTC.

The rearrangement links TRBV7-6 to TRBJ1-3, with a tentative D call TRBD1 (5 bases). Germline CDR1 and CDR2: SGHVS and FNYEAQ. Trimming left V 1 base short and J 4 bases short, with 11 bases between. This CDR3 comprises 15 residues. The DNA of the CDR3 is TGTGCCAGCAGCTTAGATGCCAGGGAGGGAAACACCATATATTTT. It codes for CASSLDAREGNTIYF.

In regard to this clone: Other nucleotide sequences from this sample produce the same CDR3. The CDR3 sequence is CASSARDSGNTIYF. For the CDR3, the DNA is TGTGCCAGCAGCGCTCGGGACTCCGGAAACACCATATATTTT. The chain joins TRBV9 to TRBJ1-3; D might be TRBD1 (5 bases). Trimming removed 3 bases from V and 4 bases from J, with 11 bases in between. The germline CDR1 and CDR2 sequences are SGDLS and YYNGEE. This CDR3 region has 14 residues.

The V call is TRBV11-2, the J call TRBJ1-1; D remains unclear. The CDR3 runs 15 residues. V was shortened by 3 bases and J by 0 bases, with 11 bases between the two germline ends. Per the germline V gene, CDR1 is SGHAT and CDR2 is FQNNGV. CDR3 bases: TGTGCCAGCAGCTTCACGGGAGGACTGAACACTGAAGCTTTCTTT. The encoded protein is CASSFTGGLNTEAFF.

V gene TRBV7-3 combines with J gene TRBJ2-2; 7 bases agree with TRBD1. The germline V gene encodes CDR1 SGHTA and CDR2 FQGTGA. This CDR3 has 16 amino acids. With 4 bases clipped from V and 4 bases from J, the junction kept 9 bases outside the gene matches. The CDR3 loop reads CASSSLRQGRTGELFF. CDR3 coding DNA: TGTGCCAGCAGCTCATTAAGACAGGGCCGCACCGGGGAGCTGTTTTTT.

In the case of this clone: In the same sample, other DNA sequences code for this CDR3. The V and J genes are TRBV11-3 and TRBJ1-1, with D tentatively TRBD1 (5 bases). Trimming took off 3 bases at V and 1 base at J, with 9 bases between the two ends. CDR1 and CDR2 (germline): SGHNT, YENEEA. The length of the CDR3 is 14 residues. CDR3: CASSFSGTNTEAFF. CDR3 DNA sequence: TGTGCCAGCAGCTTTTCCGGGACGAACACTGAAGCTTTCTTT.

The gene calls are TRBV19 and TRBJ2-7, with 7 bases identical to TRBD2. Germline assignment: CDR1 LNHDA and CDR2 SQIVND (reference sequence). The CDR3 sequence is 16 residues long. V was clipped by 5 bases and J by 3 bases; unmatched bases: 13. The CDR3 nucleotides read TGTGCCAGTAGTGAGATGCGCGGGAGCTCTAGCTACGAGCAGTACTTC. It encodes CASSEMRGSSSYEQYF. Together with reference TRBV19 and TRBJ2-7, the CDR3 gives the full variable domain: DGGITQSPKYLFRKEGQNVTLSCEQNLNHDAMYWYRQDPGQGLRLIYYSQIVNDFQKGDIAEGYSVSREKKESFPLTVTSAQKNPTAFYLCASSEMRGSSSYEQYFGPGTRLTVT.

The chain has TRBV7-8 and TRBJ1-1; TRBD1 might be the D (5 bases). Germline lookup yields CDR1 SGHVS and CDR2 FQNEAQ. This CDR3 has 12 amino acids. Trimming removed 6 bases from V and 3 bases from J, with 8 bases in between. CDR3 sequence (DNA): TGTGCCAGCAGGGGGGGGGACACTGAAGCTTTCTTT. It translates to CASRGGDTEAFF.

V and J are TRBV5-1 and TRBJ2-7; 12 nucleotides agree with TRBD1. The CDR3 consists of 14 residues. The V and J ends lost 4 bases and 7 bases, in that order; junction bases with no gene match: 6. The germline V gene encodes CDR1 SGHRS and CDR2 YFSETQ. In DNA, the CDR3 is TGCGCCAGCAGCCTGGGACAGGGGGCTGTTGAGCAGTACTTC. Encoded protein: CASSLGQGAVEQYF.

Written as DNA, the CDR3 is TGTGCCATCAGCGACAGGAATCTCGGAACCGGGGAGCTGTTTTTT. The encoded protein is CAISDRNLGTGELFF. The chain has TRBV10-3 and TRBJ2-2; maybe TRBD1 (6 bases). Germline V gene lookup returns CDR1 ENHRY and CDR2 SYGVKD. Trimming removed 6 bases at V and 5 bases at J, with 16 bases between. This CDR3 has 15 amino acids.

The V and J genes are TRBV9 and TRBJ2-3, with 8 bases aligning to TRBD2. CDR3 length equals 16 residues. The junction had 6 bases not matched to a gene; V was cut back by 1 base and J by 2 bases. Germline V gives CDR1 SGDLS, CDR2 YYNGEE. The CDR3 region is CASSVYTSGPTDTQYF. Here the CDR3 DNA reads TGTGCCAGCAGCGTATACACTAGCGGCCCCACAGATACGCAGTATTTT.

V and J are TRBV7-3 and TRBJ2-1; 8 nucleotides match TRBD2. The germline gives CDR1 SGHTA, CDR2 FQGTGA. CDR3 length equals 15 residues. J lost 4 bases, V lost 3 bases, and 5 bases had no gene match. CDR3 in amino acids: CASSLSSGEYNEQFF. The CDR3, as DNA: TGTGCCAGCAGCTTGAGTAGCGGGGAATACAATGAGCAGTTCTTC.

A word on this clone: The junction shows a germline mismatch at one end, possibly a read error. This chain connects TRBV5-1 to TRBJ2-2, with 16 bases that match TRBD2. CDR3 length: 18 amino acids. Germline V gene data show CDR1 as SGHRS and CDR2 as YFSETQ. CDR3 nucleotide sequence: TGCGCCAGCAGCCTAAAGGGACTAGCGGGAGGGAACGCCGGGGAGCTGTTTTTT. This encodes CASSLKGLAGGNAGELFF.

For this clone: This specimen includes other DNA sequences encoding the same CDR3. Here the CDR3 DNA reads TGTGCCAGCAGCGGGACTAGCGGGAGGGATACGCAGTATTTT. Translation: CASSGTSGRDTQYF. The chain links TRBV2 to TRBJ2-3; TRBD2 matches 15 bases. With 6 bases clipped from V and 6 bases from J, the junction kept 1 base outside the gene matches. CDR3 length: 14 residues. Germline lookup yields CDR1 SNHLY and CDR2 FYNNEI.

The V call is TRBV29-1, the J call TRBJ2-3, with D maybe TRBD1 (5 bases). Germline V CDR1 and CDR2: SQVTM, ANQGSEA. The CDR3 contains 14 residues. Trimming shortened V by 1 base and J by 0 bases, and 8 bases separated the two germline ends. The CDR3 region is CSVEGQFSTDTQYF. CDR3 sequence (DNA): TGCAGCGTTGAAGGACAGTTTAGCACAGATACGCAGTATTTT.

This CDR3 is CASSLLGRTDTQYF. The CDR3 DNA sequence: TGTGCCAGCAGCTTGTTGGGACGCACAGATACGCAGTATTTT. This rearrangement joins TRBV5-4 to TRBJ2-3; TRBD1 or TRBD2 may be the D gene (5 bases each). CDR1 and CDR2 from the germline V gene are SGHNT and YYREEE (reference sequence). The ends were cut back, 1 base at V and 1 base at J, with 7 bases in the middle. The CDR3 has 14 amino acids. The whole variable domain, remainder taken from reference TRBV5-4 and TRBJ2-3, is ETGVTQSPTHLIKTRGQQVTLRCSSQSGHNTVSWYQQALGQGPQFIFQYYREEENGRGNFPPRFSGLQFPNYSSELNVNALELDDSALYLCASSLLGRTDTQYFGPGTRLTVL.